What follows are 2 T cell receptor beta chains derived from one specimen sequenced in a study of cytomegalovirus exposure and HLA in healthy donors. Clones were read by immunoSEQ multiplex PCR, and TCRdb kept only the in-frame ones, dropping some. The sample holds 150,000 to 200,000 clones, about nine tenths seen once. The sequenced material came from PBMCs. The receptors derive from a man younger than 35 in good health and CMV-seropositive.

This sequence joins TRBV6-1 and TRBJ1-1; D may be TRBD1 (6 bases). The V gene lost 6 bases and the J gene lost 0 bases, with 11 bases spanning the gap. The CDR3 runs to 14 residues. Per germline, CDR1 MNHNS and CDR2 SASEGT. The CDR3 loop is CASRVTGLNTEAFF. In DNA, the CDR3 is TGTGCCAGCAGGGTTACAGGGCTGAACACTGAAGCTTTCTTT.

CDR3 bases: TGTGCCAGCAGTCCGGGACAGGGAATAAACGTCACCATATATTTT. It codes for CASSPGQGINVTIYF. The rearrangement links TRBV6-1 to TRBJ1-3, with 9 nucleotides matching TRBD1. CDR1 and CDR2 (germline): MNHNS, SASEGT. The CDR3 runs 15 residues. J gave up 9 bases and V 5 bases, and 11 bases lay outside the gene matches.